This paragraph covers one T cell receptor (beta chain) sequence. V gave up 4 bases and J gave up 2 bases, with 19 bases separating them. This CDR3 contains 17 residues. Germline V gives CDR1 SGHTA, CDR2 FQGNSA. This sample is part of a study of T-cell reconstitution after alpha-beta-depleted transplantation in children. Molecular barcoding with unique molecular identifiers was used for the TCRbeta library. TCRdb reprocessed the PCR reads with MiXCR, giving one entry per CDR3 protein. Found here are approximately 430,000 distinct CDR3 sequences, about 17% of them singletons; the top ten hold 25% to 30%.

This sequence was found in a boy younger than two who had a stem cell transplant for Wiskott-Aldrich syndrome, so the T cells may come from the graft donor. The chain carries TRBV7-2 and TRBJ2-3, with D unclear. Sequences were derived from PBMCs, mostly from graft donor cells, sampled 360 days after TCRalphabeta/CD19-depleted stem cell transplant. The CDR3 loop reads CASSSPRVGIVTDTQYF. Written as DNA, the CDR3 is TGTGCCAGCAGCTCCCCTCGCGTAGGGATTGTCACAGATACGCAGTATTTT. The variable domain in full, completed from reference TRBV7-2 and TRBJ2-3, reads GAGVSQSPSNKVTEKGKDVELRCDPISGHTALYWYRQSLGQGLEFLIYFQGNSAPDKSGLPSDRFSAERTGGSVSTLTIQRTQQEDSAVYLCASSSPRVGIVTDTQYFGPGTRLTVL.